This entry lists 23 T cell receptor beta chains sequenced from one sample in a study of T-cell memory formation after mild COVID-19. In TCRdb, the 5' RACE reads were re-called with MiXCR into one record per CDR3 protein. The sample holds hundreds of thousands of distinct CDR3 sequences; about a fifth are singletons and the top ten take around 12%. Sample: PBMCs or a T cell subset sorted from them (not recorded which). These receptors all stem from an adult woman who had mild COVID-19 (a few samples of this study predate the infection). Cell type and time point are not known.

This chain joins TRBV5-6 and TRBJ1-4; a weak D match, TRBD1 (5 bases). CDR1 and CDR2 from the germline V gene are SGHDT and YYEEEE. V gave up 4 bases and J gave up 6 bases, with 19 bases separating them. This CDR3 is built from 16 residues. CDR3 sequence: CASSTGLTKGYEKLFF. CDR3 sequence (DNA): TGTGCCAGCAGCACGGGACTTACAAAGGGTTATGAAAAACTGTTTTTT. The variable domain in full, with the rest retrieved from reference TRBV5-6 and TRBJ1-4, is DAGVTQSPTHLIKTRGQQVTLRCSPKSGHDTVSWYQQALGQGPQFIFQYYEEEERQRGNFPDRFSGHQFPNYSSELNVNALLLGDSALYLCASSTGLTKGYEKLFFGSGTQLSVL.

This clonotype was counted only a few times. V usage is TRBV10-2 and J usage is TRBJ2-2; D gene unclear. Germline V gene lookup returns CDR1 WSHSY and CDR2 SAAADI. The CDR3 loop spans 11 amino acids. The V and J ends lost 8 bases and 5 bases respectively, with 6 bases between them. The CDR3 reads CASRATGELFF. CDR3 nucleotide sequence: TGCGCCAGCCGGGCAACCGGGGAGCTGTTTTTT.

This clonotype was counted ten times or more. The chain combines TRBV5-1 with TRBJ2-1; 12 nucleotides match TRBD2. With V trimmed by 5 bases and J by 6 bases, 9 bases remained unmatched. From germline, CDR1 is SGHRS and CDR2 YFSETQ. CDR3 length equals 16 residues. Here the CDR3 DNA reads TGCGCCAGCAGTTTCGGACTAGCGGGACGTTCCAATGAGCAGTTCTTC. Translated: CASSFGLAGRSNEQFF.

This chain joins TRBV5-1 and TRBJ1-1; 9 positions match TRBD1. CDR1 and CDR2 from the germline V gene are SGHRS and YFSETQ. V was pared by 1 base and J by 0 bases, with 16 bases of the junction left unmatched. The CDR3 totals 20 residues. In DNA, the CDR3 is TGCGCCAGCAGCTTGCAAGGGAAGACAGGGACAGGGAGCATGAACACTGAAGCTTTCTTT. Amino acid sequence: CASSLQGKTGTGSMNTEAFF.

The sample holds many counts of this clonotype. The rearrangement joins TRBV18 to TRBJ2-7; TRBD1 aligns across 7 bases. V lost 8 bases and J lost 2; bases outside the gene matches: 6. Germline CDR1 is KGHSH and CDR2 is LQKENI. The CDR3 runs to 13 residues. CDR3 coding DNA: TGTGCCAGCAGCCCGGGACAGACCTACGAGCAGTACTTC. This encodes CASSPGQTYEQYF.

In its sample, this clonotype was seen a few times. The V and J genes are TRBV12-3 or TRBV12-4 and TRBJ1-1, with 11 bases matching TRBD1. The V gene end was trimmed by 3 bases and the J gene end by 0 bases; junction bases not matched to a gene: 3. The CDR3 is made up of 16 amino acids. The CDR3: CASSFRTGGLNTEAFF. The CDR3 nucleotides are TGTGCCAGCAGTTTTCGGACAGGGGGCTTGAACACTGAAGCTTTCTTT.

This clonotype was detected ten times or more. The genes are TRBV25-1 and TRBJ2-7, with D possibly TRBD1 on 5 matching bases. The CDR3 contains 17 residues. Germline lookup yields CDR1 MGHDK and CDR2 SYGVNS. The germline V and J ends were trimmed by 0 bases and 6 bases, with 21 bases remaining between them. CDR3 in DNA: TGTGCCAGCAGTGAATATTTGACAGCCCAGGGATTTACCGAGCAGTACTTC. This codes for CASSEYLTAQGFTEQYF.

The chain recombines TRBV20-1 with TRBJ1-2; no firm D call. The CDR3 has 12 residues. The V end was cut by 5 bases, the J end by 0 bases, with 7 bases between. The germline V gene has CDR1 DFQATT and CDR2 SNEGSKA (reference sequence). The CDR3 region is CSALTSNYGYTF. CDR3 sequence (DNA): TGCAGTGCTCTGACATCTAACTATGGCTACACCTTC.

The chain is built from TRBV27 and TRBJ2-5, with 13 positions matching TRBD2. The CDR3 totals 16 residues. Per the germline V gene, CDR1 is MNHEY and CDR2 is SMNVEV (reference sequence). V shed 4 bases and J 10 bases; nucleotides not matched to a gene: 12. CDR3 region: CASSSWTSGSDLDQYF. The CDR3 nucleotides read TGTGCCAGCAGTTCTTGGACTAGCGGGAGTGATCTAGACCAGTACTTC.

This clonotype has a handful of counts. The genes are TRBV25-1 and TRBJ2-3, with D tentatively TRBD2 (6 bases). Germline CDR1 reads MGHDK; CDR2 reads SYGVNS. The CDR3 runs 17 residues. With 6 bases removed from V and 2 bases from J, the gap between germline ends came to 21 bases. CDR3 amino acids: CASRNRGTELSTDTQYF. DNA for the CDR3: TGTGCCAGCAGAAATCGGGGGACGGAACTCTCCACAGATACGCAGTATTTT.

This clonotype has only a few counts. The V gene is TRBV12-3 or TRBV12-4, the J gene TRBJ1-1; no clear D. The CDR3 runs 15 residues. V was trimmed by 6 bases and J by 3 bases, leaving 17 bases between them. CDR3 sequence: CASSYHRLQDTEAFF. CDR3 bases: TGTGCCAGCAGCTACCACCGTCTTCAGGACACTGAAGCTTTCTTT.

This clonotype was observed a handful of times. The chain links TRBV4-1 to TRBJ2-5; 7 bases agree with TRBD1. V shed 0 bases and J 2 bases; nucleotides not matched to a gene: 15. The CDR3 is 19 amino acids. Per the germline V gene, CDR1 is MGHRA and CDR2 is YSYEKL. The CDR3 bases are TGCGCCAGCAGCCAAGATGAGTACAGGGGTAATCTACATCAAGAGACCCAGTACTTC. This codes for CASSQDEYRGNLHQETQYF.

This clonotype has only a few counts. The chain joins TRBV5-1 to TRBJ2-7; 9 bases fit TRBD1. J gave up 3 bases and V 4 bases, and 5 bases lay outside the gene matches. This CDR3 contains 14 residues. The V gene's germline CDR1 is SGHRS and CDR2 YFSETQ. CDR3 sequence (DNA): TGCGCCAGCAGCGAAGCGACAGGGGGCTACGAGCAGTACTTC. This encodes CASSEATGGYEQYF. Together with reference TRBV5-1 and TRBJ2-7, the CDR3 gives the full variable domain: KAGVTQTPRYLIKTRGQQVTLSCSPISGHRSVSWYQQTPGQGLQFLFEYFSETQRNKGNFPGRFSGRQFSNSRSEMNVSTLELGDSALYLCASSEATGGYEQYFGPGTRLTVT.

This clonotype was seen a handful of times. The chain uses TRBV5-1 and TRBJ1-1, with D possibly matching TRBD1 (5 bases). The V and J ends lost 8 bases and 2 bases respectively, with 16 bases between them. Germline values: CDR1 SGHRS, CDR2 YFSETQ. This CDR3 has 14 residues. CDR3 protein: CASNPGTANTEAFF. The CDR3 nucleotides are TGCGCCAGTAACCCCGGGACGGCAAACACTGAAGCTTTCTTT.

The V and J genes are TRBV24-1 and TRBJ2-1, with D hard to call. There are 10 residues in the CDR3. V was cut by 9 bases and J by 8 bases, with 7 bases left in between. Germline V gene lookup returns CDR1 KGHDR and CDR2 SFDVKD. For the CDR3, the DNA is TGTGCCACCGGGCATGATGAGCAGTTCTTC. Its translation: CATGHDEQFF.

This chain joins TRBV19 and TRBJ1-5; D perhaps matches TRBD1 (6 bases). CDR1 and CDR2 from the germline V gene are LNHDA and SQIVND (reference sequence). There are 14 residues in the CDR3. V dropped 5 bases and J dropped 4 bases, with 12 bases sitting between them. As DNA, the CDR3 is TGTGCCAGTAGTCTCCGGGACACAAATCAGCCCCAGCATTTT. Its translation: CASSLRDTNQPQHF.

As for this clonotype: Just one base apart from a much larger clone, this may be a read error. CDR3 coding DNA: TGCGCCAGCAGCTTAAACGGGGGAGTCGCAGATACGCAGTATTTT. Its translation: CASSLNGGVADTQYF. The V gene is TRBV5-1, the J gene TRBJ2-3; perhaps TRBD2 as D (6 bases). The ends were cut back, 2 bases at V and 4 bases at J, with 14 bases in the middle. Germline V gene data show CDR1 as SGHRS and CDR2 as YFSETQ. The CDR3 loop spans 15 amino acids.

Notes on this clonotype: A junction boundary mismatches the germline segment, possibly from a read error. Here the CDR3 reads CASSTPRDSAGGSGLSYVYTF. In DNA, the CDR3 is TGTGCCAGCAGCACCCCTCGGGACTCGGCCGGGGGGAGCGGACTTTCCTATGTCTACACCTTC. The chain recombines TRBV13 with TRBJ1-2, with a tentative D call TRBD1 (5 bases). Germline V gives CDR1 PRHDT, CDR2 FYEKMQ (reference sequence). CDR3 size: 21 residues.

The genes are TRBV6-5 and TRBJ2-1; either TRBD1 or TRBD2 may fit D (6 bases each). V dropped 6 bases and J dropped 5 bases, with 20 bases sitting between them. CDR1 and CDR2 from the germline V gene are MNHEY and SVGAGI. The CDR3 has 16 amino acids. This chain's CDR3 is CASSSMGAGSHNEQFF. The CDR3 nucleotides are TGTGCCAGCAGCTCCATGGGGGCGGGAAGTCACAATGAGCAGTTCTTC.

This clonotype came up many times. This chain connects TRBV6-4 to TRBJ2-1, with 9 bases that match TRBD2. The CDR3 runs 16 residues. Germline V lookup: CDR1 MRHNA, CDR2 SNTAGT. V lost 2 bases to trimming and J lost 6 bases; unmatched junction nucleotides: 8. CDR3 sequence: CASSDRGLASRNEQFF. CDR3 sequence (DNA): TGTGCCAGCAGTGACCGGGGACTAGCCTCGCGCAATGAGCAGTTCTTC.

This clonotype was counted a few times. This chain links TRBV7-2 with TRBJ2-5; D perhaps matches TRBD1 (8 bases). Germline lookup yields CDR1 SGHTA and CDR2 FQGNSA. The CDR3 runs 14 residues. V was trimmed by 6 bases and J by 5 bases, leaving 16 bases between them. The CDR3 here is CASRRQQGGETQYF. In nucleotides, the CDR3 is TGTGCCAGCAGGAGACAACAGGGGGGGGAGACCCAGTACTTC.

At least ten counts were recorded for this clonotype. This rearrangement joins TRBV9 to TRBJ2-1; no definite D call. Between the trimmed V and J ends, which lost 3 bases and 6 bases, there was a span of 7 bases. The CDR3 has 12 amino acids. The germline V gene encodes CDR1 SGDLS and CDR2 YYNGEE. The CDR3 spells CASSADVNEQFF. In DNA, the CDR3 is TGTGCCAGCAGCGCGGACGTCAATGAGCAGTTCTTC.

V is TRBV30 and J is TRBJ1-1; 10 bases fit TRBD1. The CDR3 is 13 residues long. Germline CDR1 and CDR2: GTSNPN and SVGIG (reference sequence). V was pared by 3 bases and J by 5 bases, with 3 bases of the junction left unmatched. The CDR3 coding sequence is TGTGCCTGGAGGGACAGGGGGAAGACTGAAGCTTTCTTT. Translated, it gives CAWRDRGKTEAFF.